This entry lists 21 T cell receptor beta chains sequenced from one sample in a study of blood T cell repertoires in COVID-19. Only in-frame clones appear in the TCRdb table, and some are missing; sequencing was by immunoSEQ multiplex PCR. The table has fewer than 150,000 clones, 70% to 90% seen once. The sequencing sample was made of peripheral blood. Receptor source: a man between 50 and 59 years old with acute or convalescent COVID-19.

The rearrangement links TRBV4-1 to TRBJ2-2; D unclear. Germline loops: CDR1 MGHRA, CDR2 YSYEKL. CDR3 length equals 14 residues. Trimming left V 3 bases short and J 4 bases short, with 9 bases between. The CDR3 spells CASSHRGGTGELFF. The CDR3 region has the DNA TGCGCCAGCAGCCATAGAGGCGGCACCGGGGAGCTGTTTTTT.

The chain combines TRBV29-1 with TRBJ2-1, with TRBD1 as a possible D gene (6 bases). Per germline, CDR1 SQVTM and CDR2 ANQGSEA. The V end lost 1 base, the J end lost 5 bases, and 12 bases lay between the germline ends. The CDR3 is made up of 14 amino acids. CDR3 coding DNA: TGCAGCGTTGAAGGGGGCACAGGGAACAATGAGCAGTTCTTC. It is translated as CSVEGGTGNNEQFF.

This sequence joins TRBV19 and TRBJ1-1; unclear D gene. Per germline, CDR1 LNHDA and CDR2 SQIVND (reference sequence). Trimming left V 6 bases short and J 0 bases short, with 8 bases between. CDR3 length equals 13 residues. The CDR3 DNA reads as TGTGCCAGTAGAGAGAATTTGAACACTGAAGCTTTCTTT. Protein sequence: CASRENLNTEAFF.

The chain joins TRBV6-4 to TRBJ2-5; TRBD1 aligns across 9 bases. V lost 3 bases, J lost 7 bases, and 6 bases stayed unmatched. Germline V gene lookup returns CDR1 MRHNA and CDR2 SNTAGT. This CDR3 comprises 14 residues. CDR3 in amino acids: CASSERTGEGTQYF. In nucleotides, the CDR3 is TGTGCCAGCAGTGAACGGACAGGGGAGGGGACCCAGTACTTC.

This chain uses TRBV6-5 with TRBJ1-6; D unclear. The CDR3 has 15 residues. Per germline, CDR1 MNHEY and CDR2 SVGAGI. Trimming removed 2 bases at V and 7 bases at J, with 12 bases between. The CDR3 is CASSYGQTANSPLHF. The CDR3 bases are TGTGCCAGCAGTTACGGGCAGACGGCCAATTCACCCCTCCACTTT.

CDR3 DNA: TGTGCCAGCACTCTTAGGGAGTTTCAGCCCCAGCATTTT. Translation: CASTLREFQPQHF. The chain has TRBV12-3 or TRBV12-4 and TRBJ1-5; D remains unclear. The CDR3 loop spans 13 amino acids. V lost 7 bases, J lost 6 bases, and 13 bases lay in between.

The V and J genes are TRBV25-1 and TRBJ2-1, with 7 bases matching TRBD2. CDR1 and CDR2 from the germline V gene are MGHDK and SYGVNS. V was pared by 3 bases and J by 0 bases, with 5 bases of the junction left unmatched. The CDR3 spans 16 residues. The CDR3 protein is CASSDLRGSSYNEQFF. CDR3 nucleotides: TGTGCCAGCAGTGATTTGCGGGGGAGCTCCTACAATGAGCAGTTCTTC. Full variable domain (outside the CDR3, taken from reference TRBV25-1 and TRBJ2-1): EADIYQTPRYLVIGTGKKITLECSQTMGHDKMYWYQQDPGMELHLIHYSYGVNSTEKGDLSSESTVSRIRTEHFPLTLESARPSHTSQYLCASSDLRGSSYNEQFFGPGTRLTVL.

This clone was observed a handful of times. The chain couples TRBV18 to TRBJ1-2, with D hard to call. Per the germline V gene, CDR1 is KGHSH and CDR2 is LQKENI. V lost 2 bases, J lost 8 bases, and 15 bases lay in between. This CDR3 has 14 amino acids. CDR3: CASSPTIAGGGYTF. The CDR3 coding sequence is TGTGCCAGCTCACCAACAATCGCCGGAGGGGGCTACACCTTC.

The gene calls are TRBV10-3 and TRBJ1-5; D possibly corresponds to TRBD1 (5 bases). CDR3 length: 14 amino acids. Germline V gene lookup returns CDR1 ENHRY and CDR2 SYGVKD. V lost 0 bases, J lost 7 bases, and 10 bases lay in between. The DNA of the CDR3 is TGTGCCATCAGTGAGTCAGGGGATGAGCAGCCCCAGCATTTT. Translating gives CAISESGDEQPQHF.

This chain links TRBV7-8 with TRBJ2-7, with 9 nucleotides matching TRBD2. This CDR3 is built from 16 residues. From germline, CDR1 is SGHVS and CDR2 FQNEAQ. V lost 5 bases, J lost 0 bases, and 8 bases stayed unmatched. The CDR3 bases are TGTGCCAGCAGCGGTTCGTCGACTAGCGGCTCCTACGAGCAGTACTTC. It encodes CASSGSSTSGSYEQYF. Full variable domain (remainder filled in from reference TRBV7-8 and TRBJ2-7): GAGVSQSPRYKVAKRGQDVALRCDPISGHVSLFWYQQALGQGPEFLTYFQNEAQLDKSGLPSDRFFAERPEGSVSTLKIQRTQQEDSAVYLCASSGSSTSGSYEQYFGPGTRLTVT.

This clone was counted once. This chain uses TRBV5-1 with TRBJ2-7; D is possibly TRBD2 (5 bases). Between the trimmed V and J ends, which lost 3 bases and 3 bases, there was a span of 16 bases. The CDR3 length is 15 residues. CDR1 SGHRS and CDR2 YFSETQ come from the germline V gene. The CDR3 nucleotides read TGCGCCAGCAGCTCCGAGGGCGGCAGTATCTACGAGCAGTACTTC. Its translation: CASSSEGGSIYEQYF.

This chain's CDR3 is CASSIDMNRGSPLHF. The CDR3 bases are TGTGCCAGTAGTATAGACATGAACAGGGGTTCACCCCTCCACTTT. This chain joins TRBV19 and TRBJ1-6, with 7 bases matching TRBD1. The CDR3 is 15 amino acids. V gave up 0 bases and J gave up 9 bases; unmatched junction bases: 5. Germline loops: CDR1 LNHDA, CDR2 SQIVND (reference sequence).

This clone was detected once. The chain employs TRBV30 and TRBJ2-5, with D maybe TRBD2 (6 bases). This CDR3 spans 14 amino acids. The germline CDR1 and CDR2 sequences are GTSNPN and SVGIG (reference sequence). V lost 1 base and J lost 1, with 10 bases in between. The CDR3 coding sequence is TGTGCCTGGAGTGCGTCCGGGAGCCAAGAGACCCAGTACTTC. Translating gives CAWSASGSQETQYF. Looking up the rest from reference TRBV30 and TRBJ2-5 gives the full variable domain: SQTIHQWPATLVQPVGSPLSLECTVEGTSNPNLYWYRQAAGRGLQLLFYSVGIGQISSEVPQNLSASRPQDRQFILSSKKLLLSDSGFYLCAWSASGSQETQYFGPGTRLLVL.

The chain uses TRBV4-1 and TRBJ1-3, with 7 nucleotides matching TRBD1. CDR1 is MGHRA and CDR2 is YSYEKL in the germline V gene. This CDR3 has 16 amino acids. V lost 0 bases to trimming and J lost 7 bases; unmatched junction nucleotides: 9. The CDR3 bases are TGCGCCAGCAGCCAAGAGCAGACAGGGTTCTATAACACCATATATTTT. Translation gives CASSQEQTGFYNTIYF.

The gene calls are TRBV5-1 and TRBJ2-1, with D perhaps matching TRBD1 (6 bases). Germline assignment: CDR1 SGHRS and CDR2 YFSETQ. Trimming shortened V by 4 bases and J by 4 bases, and 9 bases separated the two germline ends. The CDR3 is made up of 13 amino acids. CDR3 nucleotide sequence: TGCGCCAGCAGCCTGGACAGTTACAATGAGCAGTTCTTC. Translated, it gives CASSLDSYNEQFF.

The chain recombines TRBV24-1 with TRBJ1-2, with 11 bases matching TRBD1. The trim removed 4 bases at V and 11 bases at J, leaving 8 bases unmatched. CDR3 size: 14 residues. Germline CDR1 is KGHDR and CDR2 is SFDVKD. The CDR3 reads CATSDQGTGGMYTF. The CDR3 nucleotides read TGTGCCACCAGTGACCAGGGGACAGGGGGAATGTACACCTTC.

The J gene is TRBJ1-3, the V gene TRBV15; 7 bases fit TRBD1. From germline, CDR1 is LNHNV and CDR2 YYDKDF (reference sequence). J was trimmed by 2 bases and V by 2 bases; bases with no gene match: 9. The CDR3 has 17 residues. CDR3 DNA sequence: TGTGCCACCAGCAGATTCATTGACAGGGAACCTGGAAACACCATATATTTT. Translation: CATSRFIDREPGNTIYF.

The J gene is TRBJ1-1, the V gene TRBV30; D is uncertain. The CDR3 has 12 residues. The ends were cut back, 5 bases at V and 3 bases at J, with 10 bases in the middle. Germline V gene sequence: CDR1 GTSNPN, CDR2 SVGIG (reference sequence). The CDR3 protein is CAWGGPYTEAFF. The CDR3, as DNA: TGTGCCTGGGGTGGGCCCTACACTGAAGCTTTCTTT.

The genes are TRBV9 and TRBJ1-6; weak D call: TRBD1 (6 bases). This CDR3 is built from 16 residues. CDR1 SGDLS and CDR2 YYNGEE come from the germline V gene. V lost 4 bases and J lost 0, with 11 bases in between. The CDR3 DNA reads as TGTGCCAGCAGCCCCGGACAGAGCTCCTATAATTCACCCCTCCACTTT. It translates to CASSPGQSSYNSPLHF. The full variable domain, completed using reference TRBV9 and TRBJ1-6, is DSGVTQTPKHLITATGQRVTLRCSPRSGDLSVYWYQQSLDQGLQFLIQYYNGEERAKGNILERFSAQQFPDLHSELNLSSLELGDSALYFCASSPGQSSYNSPLHFGNGTRLTVT.

J is TRBJ2-5 and V is TRBV5-1; TRBD1 matches 12 bases. CDR3 length: 14 amino acids. CDR1 SGHRS and CDR2 YFSETQ come from the germline V gene. V dropped 2 bases and J dropped 5; count of bases not matched to a gene: 1. CDR3 in amino acids: CASSLGTGGETQYF. The CDR3 DNA reads as TGCGCCAGCAGCTTAGGGACAGGGGGCGAGACCCAGTACTTC. The entire variable domain, with the rest obtained from reference TRBV5-1 and TRBJ2-5, is as follows: KAGVTQTPRYLIKTRGQQVTLSCSPISGHRSVSWYQQTPGQGLQFLFEYFSETQRNKGNFPGRFSGRQFSNSRSEMNVSTLELGDSALYLCASSLGTGGETQYFGPGTRLLVL.

This clone was detected a few times. V and J are TRBV2 and TRBJ1-3; D perhaps matches TRBD1 (5 bases). The germline V gene has CDR1 SNHLY and CDR2 FYNNEI. The V and J ends lost 6 bases and 4 bases respectively, with 10 bases between them. This CDR3 is 13 amino acids long. CDR3 protein: CASSGGPGNTIYF. Written as DNA, the CDR3 is TGTGCCAGCAGCGGGGGTCCAGGAAACACCATATATTTT.